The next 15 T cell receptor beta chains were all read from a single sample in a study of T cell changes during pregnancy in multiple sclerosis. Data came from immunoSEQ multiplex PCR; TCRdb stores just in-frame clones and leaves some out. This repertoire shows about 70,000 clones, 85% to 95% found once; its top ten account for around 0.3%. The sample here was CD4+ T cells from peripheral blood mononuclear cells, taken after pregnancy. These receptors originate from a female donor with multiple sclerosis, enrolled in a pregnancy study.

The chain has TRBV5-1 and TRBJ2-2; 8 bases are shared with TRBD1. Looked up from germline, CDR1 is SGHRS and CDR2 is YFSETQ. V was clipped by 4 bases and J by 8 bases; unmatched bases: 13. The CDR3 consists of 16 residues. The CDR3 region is CASSTDRAERSGELFF. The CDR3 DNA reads TGCGCCAGCAGCACGGACAGGGCGGAACGTTCGGGGGAGCTGTTTTTT.

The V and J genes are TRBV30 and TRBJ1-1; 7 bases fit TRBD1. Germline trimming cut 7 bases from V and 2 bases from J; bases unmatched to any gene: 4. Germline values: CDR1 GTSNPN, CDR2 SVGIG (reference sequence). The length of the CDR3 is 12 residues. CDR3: CASRTGNTEAFF. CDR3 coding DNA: TGTGCCTCGAGGACAGGCAACACTGAAGCTTTCTTT.

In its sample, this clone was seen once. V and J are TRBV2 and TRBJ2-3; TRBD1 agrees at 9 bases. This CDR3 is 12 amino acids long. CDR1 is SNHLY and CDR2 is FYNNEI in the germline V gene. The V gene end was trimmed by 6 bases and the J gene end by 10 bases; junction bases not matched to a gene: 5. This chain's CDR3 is CASSWTGEAQYF. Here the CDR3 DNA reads TGTGCCAGCAGCTGGACAGGGGAGGCGCAGTATTTT.

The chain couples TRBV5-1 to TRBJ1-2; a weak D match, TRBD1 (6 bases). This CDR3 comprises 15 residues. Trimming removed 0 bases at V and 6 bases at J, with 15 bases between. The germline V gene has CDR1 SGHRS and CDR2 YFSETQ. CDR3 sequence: CASSLEQGLLDGYTF. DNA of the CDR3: TGCGCCAGCAGCTTGGAGCAGGGGCTATTGGATGGCTACACCTTC. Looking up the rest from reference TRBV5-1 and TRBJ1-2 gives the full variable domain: KAGVTQTPRYLIKTRGQQVTLSCSPISGHRSVSWYQQTPGQGLQFLFEYFSETQRNKGNFPGRFSGRQFSNSRSEMNVSTLELGDSALYLCASSLEQGLLDGYTFGSGTRLTVV.

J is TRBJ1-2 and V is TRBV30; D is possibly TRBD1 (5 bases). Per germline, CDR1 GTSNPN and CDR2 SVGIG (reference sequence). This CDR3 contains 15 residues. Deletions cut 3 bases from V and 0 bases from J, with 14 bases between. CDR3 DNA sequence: TGTGCCTGGAGCCCCGACGGGGGGACTAACTATGGCTACACCTTC. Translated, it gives CAWSPDGGTNYGYTF.

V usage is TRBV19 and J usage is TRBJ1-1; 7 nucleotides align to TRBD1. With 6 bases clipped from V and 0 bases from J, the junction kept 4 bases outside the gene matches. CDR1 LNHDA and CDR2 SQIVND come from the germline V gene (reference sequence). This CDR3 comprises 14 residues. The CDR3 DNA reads TGTGCCAGTAGACAGGGGCGAATGAACACTGAAGCTTTCTTT. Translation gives CASRQGRMNTEAFF.

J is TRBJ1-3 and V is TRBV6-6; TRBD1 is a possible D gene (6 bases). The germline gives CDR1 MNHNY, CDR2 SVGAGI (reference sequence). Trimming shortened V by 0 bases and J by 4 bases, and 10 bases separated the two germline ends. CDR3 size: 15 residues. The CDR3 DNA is TGTGCCAGCAGTTACTCGAGAGACAGGGGAAACACCATATATTTT. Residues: CASSYSRDRGNTIYF.

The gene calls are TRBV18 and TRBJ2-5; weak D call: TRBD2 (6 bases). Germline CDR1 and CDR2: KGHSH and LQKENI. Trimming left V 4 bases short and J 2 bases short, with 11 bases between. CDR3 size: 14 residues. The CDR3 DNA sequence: TGTGCCAGCTCACTCCGGGGAGGTCAAGAGACCCAGTACTTC. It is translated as CASSLRGGQETQYF.

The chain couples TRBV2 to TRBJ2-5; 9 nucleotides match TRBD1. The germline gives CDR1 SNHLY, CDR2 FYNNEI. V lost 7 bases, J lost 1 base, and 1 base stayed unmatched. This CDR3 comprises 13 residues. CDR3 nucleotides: TGTGCCAGCAACAGGGGGCGCCAAGAGACCCAGTACTTC. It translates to CASNRGRQETQYF.

CDR3 nucleotide sequence: TGCAGCGTCGAGGGGACTCGGATCGGAGAAAGAGAAGCCCAGTACTTC. Translated, it gives CSVEGTRIGEREAQYF. V is TRBV29-1 and J is TRBJ2-5; perhaps TRBD2 as D (6 bases). The CDR3 runs 16 residues. V dropped 6 bases and J dropped 9 bases, with 29 bases sitting between them. Germline CDR1 is SQVTM and CDR2 is ANQGSEA.

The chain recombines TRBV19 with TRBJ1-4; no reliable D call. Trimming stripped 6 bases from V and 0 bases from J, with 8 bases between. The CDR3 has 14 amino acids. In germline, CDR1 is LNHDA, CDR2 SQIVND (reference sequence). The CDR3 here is CASRQFSTNEKLFF. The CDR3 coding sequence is TGTGCCAGTAGACAATTTTCAACTAATGAAAAACTGTTTTTT.

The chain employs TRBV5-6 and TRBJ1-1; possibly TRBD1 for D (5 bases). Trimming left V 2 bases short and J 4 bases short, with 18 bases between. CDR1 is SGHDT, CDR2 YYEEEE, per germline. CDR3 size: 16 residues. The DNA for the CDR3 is TGTGCCAGCAGCTTTCGGGGGGTCATTCGGGCCACTGAAGCTTTCTTT. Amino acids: CASSFRGVIRATEAFF.

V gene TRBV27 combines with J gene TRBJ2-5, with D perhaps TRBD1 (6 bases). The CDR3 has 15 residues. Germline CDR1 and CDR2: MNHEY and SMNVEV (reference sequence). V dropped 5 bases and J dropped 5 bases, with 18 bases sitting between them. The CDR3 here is CASSPPGQWSETQYF. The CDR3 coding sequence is TGTGCCAGCAGTCCCCCAGGACAGTGGTCGGAGACCCAGTACTTC.

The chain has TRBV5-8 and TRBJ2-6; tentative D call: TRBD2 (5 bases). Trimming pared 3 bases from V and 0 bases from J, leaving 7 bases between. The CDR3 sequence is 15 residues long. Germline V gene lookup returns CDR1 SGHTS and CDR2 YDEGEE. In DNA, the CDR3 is TGTGCCAGCAGCTCCGGGAACTCTGGGGCCAACGTCCTGACTTTC. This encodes CASSSGNSGANVLTF.

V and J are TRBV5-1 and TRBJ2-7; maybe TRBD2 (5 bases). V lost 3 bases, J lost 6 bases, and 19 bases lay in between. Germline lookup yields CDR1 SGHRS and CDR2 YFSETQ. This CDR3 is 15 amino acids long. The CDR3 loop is CASSSTNGPGGEQYF. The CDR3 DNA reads TGCGCCAGCAGCTCGACGAACGGGCCCGGAGGCGAGCAGTACTTC.